One TCR beta chain is described in this entry. The antigen is undetermined. The PCR was carried out with 60 Vbeta primers and 13 Jbeta primers. The assay was immunoSEQ multiplex PCR, and TCRdb's table has in-frame clones only and misses some. The table records under 200,000 clones, around 80% of them present only once. The source of the sample is a study of cytomegalovirus exposure and HLA in healthy donors. Points from the study as a whole: Reportedly, cytomegalovirus status was diagnosed with high sensitivity and specificity. Specificity for CMV antigens was confirmed in vitro for a few of the CMV-associated chains.

The CDR3 is 14 residues long. Germline assignment: CDR1 KGHSH and CDR2 LQKENI. Trimming left V 2 bases short and J 4 bases short, with 8 bases between. The rearrangement links TRBV18 to TRBJ2-2; D is ambiguous. This clonotype was obtained from a male donor in good health and CMV-seropositive. The sample comprised PBMCs. The CDR3 bases are TGTGCCAGCTCACCAGCCCCGGTCACCGGGGAGCTGTTTTTT. This encodes CASSPAPVTGELFF.